Presented here are 11 T cell receptor beta chains from one specimen sequenced in a study of response to subunit inactivated influenza vaccine. MiXCR was run by TCRdb on the RT-PCR reads, yielding one entry per CDR3 protein. The data contain 530,000 or so distinct CDR3 sequences, approximately 15% of them singletons. The specimen was PBMCs from blood, collected 11 to 12 days after vaccination. The receptors were sampled from a man between 50 and 59 years old who received an inactivated influenza vaccine.

The chain couples TRBV10-2 to TRBJ2-7; D could derive from TRBD1 or TRBD2 (6 bases each). Germline lookup yields CDR1 WSHSY and CDR2 SAAADI. V lost 4 bases to trimming and J lost 5 bases, with 12 bases between them. CDR3 length: 13 amino acids. The CDR3 DNA sequence: TGCGCCAGCAGTGGGAGGGGGATTAACGAGCAGTACTTC. It specifies CASSGRGINEQYF.

The genes are TRBV11-1 and TRBJ2-7; perhaps TRBD2 as D (7 bases). Trimming left V 5 bases short and J 0 bases short, with 29 bases between. The CDR3 covers 20 residues. Germline V gene sequence: CDR1 SGHAT, CDR2 FQDESV (reference sequence). The CDR3 sequence is CASSALGRVIRGGPSYEQYF. CDR3 sequence (DNA): TGTGCCAGCAGCGCCTTAGGGAGGGTCATAAGGGGGGGCCCCTCCTACGAGCAGTACTTC.

The J gene is TRBJ1-4, the V gene TRBV5-1, with no clear D. Trimming shortened V by 0 bases and J by 4 bases, and 10 bases separated the two germline ends. This CDR3 contains 15 residues. Germline V gene lookup returns CDR1 SGHRS and CDR2 YFSETQ. CDR3 region: CASSLGGQLNEKLFF. Here the CDR3 DNA reads TGCGCCAGCAGCTTGGGAGGGCAGCTTAATGAAAAACTGTTTTTT.

This clonotype was counted a few times. The chain couples TRBV29-1 to TRBJ2-3; D not resolved. The CDR3 is 12 residues long. V was pared by 7 bases and J by 0 bases, with 8 bases between. Germline assignment: CDR1 SQVTM and CDR2 ANQGSEA. CDR3 protein: CSGKPSTDTQYF. The DNA of the CDR3 is TGCAGCGGGAAACCGAGCACAGATACGCAGTATTTT.

This clonotype occurred many times. The chain carries TRBV11-2 and TRBJ2-5; maybe TRBD1 (5 bases). Germline V gives CDR1 SGHAT, CDR2 FQNNGV. V was cut by 7 bases and J by 1 base, with 16 bases left in between. The CDR3 consists of 15 residues. DNA of the CDR3: TGTGCCAGCACCCCGATGGGTAGGGGCCAAGAGACCCAGTACTTC. This gives the protein CASTPMGRGQETQYF.

This clonotype was recorded many times. The rearrangement links TRBV6-6 to TRBJ2-7; D may be TRBD2 (5 bases). The V gene lost 4 bases and the J gene lost 2 bases, with 9 bases spanning the gap. Germline V gives CDR1 MNHNY, CDR2 SVGAGI (reference sequence). The CDR3 has 13 amino acids. The CDR3 sequence: CASSSVRAYEQYF. CDR3 in DNA: TGTGCCAGCAGTTCGGTGCGGGCCTACGAGCAGTACTTC.

This clonotype was found many times. The chain has TRBV5-1 and TRBJ2-7; D possibly corresponds to TRBD2 (5 bases). This CDR3 region has 12 residues. V dropped 4 bases and J dropped 5 bases, with 10 bases sitting between them. Germline loops: CDR1 SGHRS, CDR2 YFSETQ. The CDR3 reads CASSTGLDEQYF. CDR3 nucleotides: TGCGCCAGCAGCACTGGACTGGACGAGCAGTACTTC.

The rearrangement joins TRBV20-1 to TRBJ2-2; D uncertain. CDR3 size: 13 residues. V was shortened by 1 base and J by 6 bases, with 9 bases between the two germline ends. The germline V gene encodes CDR1 DFQATT and CDR2 SNEGSKA (reference sequence). The CDR3, as DNA: TGCAGTGCTAGAGGCGGTCTGGCCGGGGAGCTGTTTTTT. Translated: CSARGGLAGELFF.

This clonotype was observed a handful of times. The chain combines TRBV21-1 with TRBJ2-1; TRBD1, as called in the table, went unchecked against the DNA. TRBV21-1 is flagged as a pseudogene. The CDR3 has 17 residues. This CDR3 reads CASSKKESGKSYNEQFF. The DNA for the CDR3 is TGTGCCAGCAGCAAAAAGGAGTCAGGGAAGTCCTACAATGAGCAGTTCTTC.

This chain links TRBV7-9 with TRBJ1-1, with D possibly matching TRBD1 (6 bases). This CDR3 has 15 amino acids. Between the trimmed V and J ends, which lost 4 bases and 3 bases, there was a span of 15 bases. CDR1 and CDR2 (germline): SEHNR, FQNEAQ (reference sequence). CDR3: CASSSLQGLDTEAFF. Written as DNA, the CDR3 is TGTGCCAGCAGCTCACTTCAGGGGCTCGACACTGAAGCTTTCTTT.

This clonotype was seen at least ten times. V is TRBV2 and J is TRBJ2-7; TRBD2 matches 8 bases. Germline V lookup: CDR1 SNHLY, CDR2 FYNNEI. Germline trimming cut 2 bases from V and 2 bases from J; bases unmatched to any gene: 5. The CDR3 loop spans 15 amino acids. In DNA form, the CDR3 reads TGTGCCAGCAGTGAACGTCGCGGGAGGACCTACGAGCAGTACTTC. This translates into CASSERRGRTYEQYF.